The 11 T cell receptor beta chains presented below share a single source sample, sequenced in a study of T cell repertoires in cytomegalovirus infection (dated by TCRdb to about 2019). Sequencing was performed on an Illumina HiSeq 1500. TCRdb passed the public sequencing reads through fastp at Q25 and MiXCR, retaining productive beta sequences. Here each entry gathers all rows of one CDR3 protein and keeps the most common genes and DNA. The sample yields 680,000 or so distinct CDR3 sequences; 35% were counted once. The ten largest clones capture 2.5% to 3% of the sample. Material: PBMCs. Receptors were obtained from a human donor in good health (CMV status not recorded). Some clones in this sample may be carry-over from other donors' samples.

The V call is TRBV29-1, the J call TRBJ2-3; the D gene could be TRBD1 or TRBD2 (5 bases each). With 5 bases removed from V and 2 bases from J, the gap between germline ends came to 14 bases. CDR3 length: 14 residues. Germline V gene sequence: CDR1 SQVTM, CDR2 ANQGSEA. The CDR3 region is CSVLDILDTDTQYF. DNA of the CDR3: TGCAGCGTTCTGGACATACTAGACACAGATACGCAGTATTTT.

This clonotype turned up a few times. The CDR3 nucleotides are TGTGCCAGCAGCTTTGGGGGGGGCAGCCAAGAGACCCAGTACTTC. It codes for CASSFGGGSQETQYF. The chain recombines TRBV7-8 with TRBJ2-5; tentative D call: TRBD2 (7 bases). V lost 3 bases and J 1 base, leaving 12 bases between the germline ends. Germline CDR1 is SGHVS and CDR2 is FQNEAQ. This CDR3 is built from 15 residues.

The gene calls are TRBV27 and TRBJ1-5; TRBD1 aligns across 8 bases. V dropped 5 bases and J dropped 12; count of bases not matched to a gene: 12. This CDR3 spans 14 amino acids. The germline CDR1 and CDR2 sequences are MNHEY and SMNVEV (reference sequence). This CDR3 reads CASSLRDRRGNQHF. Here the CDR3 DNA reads TGTGCCAGCAGTCTCCGGGACAGGAGAGGGAACCAGCATTTT.

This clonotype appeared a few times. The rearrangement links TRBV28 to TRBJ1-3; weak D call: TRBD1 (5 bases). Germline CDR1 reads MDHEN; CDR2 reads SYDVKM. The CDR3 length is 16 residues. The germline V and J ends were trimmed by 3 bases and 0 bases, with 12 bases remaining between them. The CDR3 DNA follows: TGTGCCAGCAGTTTGTTCGGGGACCGCTCTGGAAACACCATATATTTT. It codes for CASSLFGDRSGNTIYF.

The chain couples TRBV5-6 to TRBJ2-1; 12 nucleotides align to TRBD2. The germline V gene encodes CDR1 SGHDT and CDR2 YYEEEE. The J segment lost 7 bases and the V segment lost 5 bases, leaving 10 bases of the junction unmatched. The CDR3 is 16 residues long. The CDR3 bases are TGTGCCAGCAGGCCCCGACTAGCGGGAGAGCAGAATGAGCAGTTCTTC. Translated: CASRPRLAGEQNEQFF. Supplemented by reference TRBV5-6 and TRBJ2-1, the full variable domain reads DAGVTQSPTHLIKTRGQQVTLRCSPKSGHDTVSWYQQALGQGPQFIFQYYEEEERQRGNFPDRFSGHQFPNYSSELNVNALLLGDSALYLCASRPRLAGEQNEQFFGPGTRLTVL.

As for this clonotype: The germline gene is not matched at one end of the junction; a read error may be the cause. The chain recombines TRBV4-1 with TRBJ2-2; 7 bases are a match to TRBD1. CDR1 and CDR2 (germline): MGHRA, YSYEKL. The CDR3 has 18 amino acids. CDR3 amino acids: CASSQPGTVSPNTGEMFF. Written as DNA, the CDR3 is TGCGCCAGCAGCCAACCCGGGACAGTCTCCCCGAACACCGGGGAGATGTTTTTT.

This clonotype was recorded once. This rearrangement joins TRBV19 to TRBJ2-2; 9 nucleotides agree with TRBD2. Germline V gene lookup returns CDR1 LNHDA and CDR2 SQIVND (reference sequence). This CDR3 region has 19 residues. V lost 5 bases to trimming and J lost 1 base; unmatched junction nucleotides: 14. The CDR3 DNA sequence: TGTGCCAGTAGTCCCCTCCTAGCGGGGAGTAGGAGGAACACCGGGGAGCTGTTTTTT. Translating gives CASSPLLAGSRRNTGELFF.

CDR3 sequence reads: CSARERTTTGELFF. The CDR3 DNA sequence: TGCAGTGCTAGGGAAAGGACGACCACCGGGGAGCTGTTTTTT. The chain uses TRBV20-1 and TRBJ2-2, with D unclear. CDR1 is DFQATT and CDR2 is SNEGSKA in the germline V gene (reference sequence). CDR3 length equals 14 residues. V shed 3 bases and J shed 4 bases, with 12 bases lying between them.

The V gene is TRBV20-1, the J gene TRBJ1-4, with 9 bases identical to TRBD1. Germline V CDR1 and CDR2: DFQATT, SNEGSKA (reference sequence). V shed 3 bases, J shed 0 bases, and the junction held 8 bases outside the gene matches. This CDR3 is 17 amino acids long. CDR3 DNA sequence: TGCAGTGCTAGGCCGAGGACAGGGGCTTCAACTAATGAAAAACTGTTTTTT. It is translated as CSARPRTGASTNEKLFF.

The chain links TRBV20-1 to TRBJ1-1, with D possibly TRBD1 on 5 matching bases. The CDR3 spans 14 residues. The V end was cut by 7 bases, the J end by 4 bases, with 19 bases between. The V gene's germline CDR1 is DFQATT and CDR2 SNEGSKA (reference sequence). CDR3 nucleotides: TGCAGTGTCTCACTCGGGACTGGGGGCACTGAAGCTTTCTTT. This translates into CSVSLGTGGTEAFF.

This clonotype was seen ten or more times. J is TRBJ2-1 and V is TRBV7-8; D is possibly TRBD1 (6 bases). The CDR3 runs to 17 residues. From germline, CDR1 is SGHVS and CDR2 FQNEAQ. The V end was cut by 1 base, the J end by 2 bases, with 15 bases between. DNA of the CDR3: TGTGCCAGCAGCTTAGGATTCAATGACAGGACCTACAATGAGCAGTTCTTC. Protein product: CASSLGFNDRTYNEQFF. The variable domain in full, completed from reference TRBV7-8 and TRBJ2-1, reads GAGVSQSPRYKVAKRGQDVALRCDPISGHVSLFWYQQALGQGPEFLTYFQNEAQLDKSGLPSDRFFAERPEGSVSTLKIQRTQQEDSAVYLCASSLGFNDRTYNEQFFGPGTRLTVL.